These 16 T cell receptor beta chains were all obtained from the same sample, sequenced in a study of shared clonotypes between healthy human individuals. Clones were sequenced by immunoSEQ multiplex PCR, and TCRdb holds only the in-frame ones, with some missing. The table has 2 million to 2.5 million clones, about nine tenths seen once; the top ten hold 0.3% to 0.45%. The material sequenced was naive CD4+ T cells from PBMCs. Subset described: CD45RA+ positively selected. Every receptor here comes from a man aged 18 to 30 in good health. Some clones in this sample may be carry-over from other donors' samples.

J is TRBJ1-2 and V is TRBV27; a weak D match, TRBD1 (6 bases). Trimming shortened V by 2 bases and J by 8 bases, and 12 bases separated the two germline ends. Germline V lookup: CDR1 MNHEY, CDR2 SMNVEV (reference sequence). This CDR3 has 13 amino acids. CDR3 in DNA: TGTGCCAGCAGTTTAAACAGGGCCCACGGCTACACCTTC. As protein: CASSLNRAHGYTF.

The V gene is TRBV6-1, the J gene TRBJ2-1; 11 bases fit TRBD2. The CDR3 sequence is 16 residues long. Per the germline V gene, CDR1 is MNHNS and CDR2 is SASEGT. Trimming took 4 bases from V and 1 from J; bases not matched to a gene: 3. CDR3 DNA sequence: TGTGCCAGCAGTGGATTAGCGGGGGGGTCCTACAATGAGCAGTTCTTC. Protein product: CASSGLAGGSYNEQFF.

V and J are TRBV4-2 and TRBJ1-2; 10 bases are a match to TRBD1. The CDR3 is 13 amino acids. Unmatched junction bases numbered 2, after V lost 5 bases and J lost 5 bases. From germline, CDR1 is LGHNA and CDR2 YNFKEQ. This chain's CDR3 is CASSKDRGYGYTF. The CDR3, as DNA: TGTGCCAGCAGCAAGGACAGGGGGTATGGCTACACCTTC.

The chain has TRBV7-6 and TRBJ2-1; 8 nucleotides match TRBD2. Germline-derived CDR1 and CDR2 are SGHVS and FNYEAQ. V lost 0 bases and J lost 7; bases outside the gene matches: 8. The CDR3 has 16 amino acids. The CDR3 is CASSLARREVLNEQFF. CDR3 DNA sequence: TGTGCCAGCAGCTTAGCTAGGCGGGAGGTATTAAATGAGCAGTTCTTC.

The chain recombines TRBV5-1 with TRBJ2-7, with D unresolved. The CDR3 has 15 amino acids. Germline V gives CDR1 SGHRS, CDR2 YFSETQ. The germline V and J ends were trimmed by 0 bases and 0 bases, with 10 bases remaining between them. CDR3 sequence (DNA): TGCGCCAGCAGCTTGGGGACGGTGAGCTCCTACGAGCAGTACTTC. Protein sequence: CASSLGTVSSYEQYF.

This sequence joins TRBV7-9 and TRBJ2-3; possible D gene TRBD1, 5 bases. V shed 1 base and J shed 6 bases, with 14 bases lying between them. CDR1 and CDR2 (germline): SEHNR, FQNEAQ (reference sequence). The CDR3 runs to 15 residues. Written as DNA, the CDR3 is TGTGCCAGCAGCTTAGGGGGCAGGGCCGGGGATACGCAGTATTTT. Translated: CASSLGGRAGDTQYF.

The J gene is TRBJ2-4, the V gene TRBV19; TRBD2 matches 7 bases. Germline assignment: CDR1 LNHDA and CDR2 SQIVND (reference sequence). This CDR3 spans 14 amino acids. The V segment lost 11 bases and the J segment 0 bases; nucleotides outside the gene matches: 7. The CDR3 coding sequence is TGTGCCTCGGGGGGAGGGGTAGCCAAAAACATTCAGTACTTC. It encodes CASGGGVAKNIQYF.

DNA for the CDR3: TGCGCCAGCAGCTTGATGAGATTCGGGGTCCCAGAAAAACTGTTTTTT. As protein: CASSLMRFGVPEKLFF. The V gene is TRBV5-1, the J gene TRBJ1-4; no clear D gene. This CDR3 contains 16 residues. CDR1 is SGHRS, CDR2 YFSETQ, per germline. V was trimmed by 1 base and J by 8 bases, leaving 18 bases between them.

The V gene is TRBV28, the J gene TRBJ1-4, with D perhaps TRBD1 (6 bases). Trimming took off 2 bases at V and 1 base at J, with 11 bases between the two ends. This CDR3 has 16 residues. Germline V gene sequence: CDR1 MDHEN, CDR2 SYDVKM. CDR3 nucleotide sequence: TGTGCCAGCAGTTTACAGGGGAGAGGAACTAATGAAAAACTGTTTTTT. Translating it yields CASSLQGRGTNEKLFF.

J is TRBJ2-7 and V is TRBV27; D is unclear. This CDR3 contains 12 residues. The V end lost 8 bases, the J end lost 3 bases, and 11 bases lay between the germline ends. Germline lookup yields CDR1 MNHEY and CDR2 SMNVEV (reference sequence). CDR3 residues: CASRSGDYEQYF. In DNA, the CDR3 is TGTGCCAGCCGCTCCGGAGACTACGAGCAGTACTTC.

The chain links TRBV11-2 to TRBJ2-7, with 7 bases aligning to TRBD2. CDR1 and CDR2 from the germline V gene are SGHAT and FQNNGV. Trimming cost V 5 bases and J 7 bases; bases outside gene matches: 14. This CDR3 comprises 15 residues. Here the CDR3 DNA reads TGTGCCAGCAGCCTACTTCGGCCTCGGGAGGCGGAGCAGTACTTC. It specifies CASSLLRPREAEQYF.

V and J are TRBV7-9 and TRBJ1-2, with D maybe TRBD1 (5 bases). The CDR3 runs 13 residues. V gave up 5 bases and J gave up 10 bases, with 17 bases separating them. Germline CDR1 SEHNR, CDR2 FQNEAQ (reference sequence). CDR3 DNA: TGTGCCAGCAGCGAAGACAGAGAGGTGGACTACACCTTC. Amino acids: CASSEDREVDYTF.

This chain joins TRBV5-6 and TRBJ2-7; maybe TRBD1 (6 bases). In germline, CDR1 is SGHDT, CDR2 YYEEEE. The CDR3 sequence is 15 residues long. Trimming stripped 0 bases from V and 2 bases from J, with 12 bases between. The CDR3 nucleotides read TGTGCCAGCAGCTTGGGTCCCAGGGACACCTACGAGCAGTACTTC. This translates into CASSLGPRDTYEQYF.

The rearrangement uses TRBV10-3 and TRBJ2-5, with D uncertain. The CDR3 sequence is 16 residues long. V was trimmed by 3 bases and J by 5 bases, leaving 19 bases between them. From germline, CDR1 is ENHRY and CDR2 SYGVKD. CDR3 region: CAISELKGSPYETQYF. Written as DNA, the CDR3 is TGTGCCATCAGTGAACTAAAGGGCTCCCCCTATGAGACCCAGTACTTC.

As concerns this clone: A far larger clone is one nucleotide away, so this likely arose from a read error. V is TRBV5-8 and J is TRBJ2-5; D is unresolved. The CDR3 covers 11 residues. Germline CDR1 is SGHTS and CDR2 is YDEGEE. With 0 bases removed from V and 3 bases from J, the gap between germline ends came to 0 bases. The CDR3 sequence is CASSLEETQYF. As DNA, the CDR3 is TGTGCCAGCAGCTTGGAAGAGACCCAGTACTTC.

The chain employs TRBV28 and TRBJ2-1; no firm D call. With 7 bases removed from V and 8 bases from J, the gap between germline ends came to 9 bases. The CDR3 runs 11 residues. Germline V gives CDR1 MDHEN, CDR2 SYDVKM. The CDR3 nucleotides read TGTGCCAGCAACGATGGAGATGAGCAGTTCTTC. It yields the protein CASNDGDEQFF.